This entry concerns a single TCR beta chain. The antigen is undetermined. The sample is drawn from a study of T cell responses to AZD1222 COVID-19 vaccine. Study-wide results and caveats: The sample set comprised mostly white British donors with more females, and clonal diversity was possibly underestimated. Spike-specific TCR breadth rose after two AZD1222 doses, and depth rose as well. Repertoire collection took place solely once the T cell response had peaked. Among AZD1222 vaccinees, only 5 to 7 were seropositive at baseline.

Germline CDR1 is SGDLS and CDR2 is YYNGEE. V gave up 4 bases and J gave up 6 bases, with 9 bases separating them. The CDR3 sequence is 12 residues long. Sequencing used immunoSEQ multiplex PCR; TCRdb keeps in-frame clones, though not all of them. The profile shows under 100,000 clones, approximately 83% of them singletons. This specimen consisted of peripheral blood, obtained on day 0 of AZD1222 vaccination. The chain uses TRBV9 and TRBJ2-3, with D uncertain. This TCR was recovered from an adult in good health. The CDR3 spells CASSPLADTQYF. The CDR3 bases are TGTGCCAGCAGCCCCCTTGCGGATACGCAGTATTTT.